Presented here are 31 T cell receptor beta chains from one specimen sequenced in a study of cytomegalovirus exposure and HLA in healthy donors. PCR was performed using 60 Vbeta and 13 Jbeta primers. The method was immunoSEQ multiplex PCR; TCRdb's version includes in-frame clones alone and lacks a portion of them. The sample includes roughly 100,000 clones, 55% to 75% of them seen just once. The sequencing input was PBMCs. These receptors came from a woman aged 18-29 years in good health and CMV-seropositive.

In its sample, this clone was seen once. The rearrangement links TRBV9 to TRBJ1-1, with unresolved D. The V end lost 2 bases, the J end lost 4 bases, and 12 bases lay between the germline ends. This CDR3 has 14 amino acids. The germline gives CDR1 SGDLS, CDR2 YYNGEE. Written as DNA, the CDR3 is TGTGCCAGCAGCGTTGAAGGGAGGGCCACTGAAGCTTTCTTT. Protein: CASSVEGRATEAFF.

The gene calls are TRBV19 and TRBJ2-3, with 8 bases fitting TRBD2. The ends lost 9 bases at V and 1 base at J; junction bases unmatched: 6. The germline V gene has CDR1 LNHDA and CDR2 SQIVND (reference sequence). The CDR3 sequence is 14 residues long. CDR3 in DNA: TGTGCCAGCTCTACGGGACTAGGCACAGATACGCAGTATTTT. It encodes CASSTGLGTDTQYF.

This rearrangement joins TRBV7-9 to TRBJ1-2; D gene unclear. CDR1 and CDR2 from the germline V gene are SEHNR and FQNEAQ (reference sequence). The V and J ends lost 1 base and 6 bases respectively, with 9 bases between them. This CDR3 contains 13 residues. This CDR3 is CASSLDQIDGYTF. In nucleotides, the CDR3 is TGTGCCAGCAGCTTAGATCAGATCGATGGCTACACCTTC.

This clone came up a few times. The chain carries TRBV7-9 and TRBJ2-3, with 11 nucleotides matching TRBD2. CDR1 is SEHNR, CDR2 FQNEAQ, per germline (reference sequence). This CDR3 is built from 19 residues. Unmatched junction bases numbered 8, after V lost 0 bases and J lost 0 bases. Written as DNA, the CDR3 is TGTGCCAGCAGCTTAGCGGTTGGGGCTAGCGGGGGGAGCACAGATACGCAGTATTTT. Amino acid sequence: CASSLAVGASGGSTDTQYF.

The chain is built from TRBV7-9 and TRBJ2-4; D call uncertain. Germline CDR1 and CDR2: SEHNR and FQNEAQ (reference sequence). Deletions cut 1 base from V and 1 base from J, with 11 bases between. CDR3 length: 16 residues. CDR3 region: CASSLETGSAKNIQYF. The DNA for the CDR3 is TGTGCCAGCAGCTTAGAGACGGGTTCGGCCAAAAACATTCAGTACTTC.

The chain links TRBV10-3 to TRBJ2-3, with 9 nucleotides matching TRBD2. CDR1 is ENHRY and CDR2 is SYGVKD in the germline V gene. CDR3 length: 15 amino acids. The junction had 6 bases not matched to a gene; V was cut back by 6 bases and J by 2 bases. The CDR3 reads CAIRASGTPTDTQYF. The CDR3 DNA reads TGTGCCATCAGGGCTAGCGGGACCCCCACAGATACGCAGTATTTT.

The chain recombines TRBV7-2 with TRBJ2-7; 9 bases fit TRBD1. The CDR3 is 14 residues long. The V segment lost 5 bases and the J segment 2 bases; nucleotides outside the gene matches: 4. Germline V lookup: CDR1 SGHTA, CDR2 FQGNSA. DNA for the CDR3: TGTGCCAGCAGCCGAGACAGGGGGACCTACGAGCAGTACTTC. Its protein product is CASSRDRGTYEQYF.

The rearrangement links TRBV2 to TRBJ1-2, with 8 bases lining up with TRBD1. Trimming at V came to 8 bases and at J to 6 bases, leaving 11 bases not matched to a gene. Germline CDR1 and CDR2: SNHLY and FYNNEI. This CDR3 region has 14 residues. The CDR3 DNA follows: TGTGCCAGCCGCTCGGGGCAGGGGGCGCATGGCTACACCTTC. It is translated as CASRSGQGAHGYTF.

The chain couples TRBV18 to TRBJ2-4; a possible D gene is TRBD2 (5 bases). The CDR3 sequence is 16 residues long. Per germline, CDR1 KGHSH and CDR2 LQKENI. V gave up 4 bases and J gave up 0 bases, with 13 bases separating them. CDR3 coding DNA: TGTGCCAGCTCACTGGGGATTGGACTAGCCAAAAACATTCAGTACTTC. Its protein product is CASSLGIGLAKNIQYF.

CDR3: CASSPGARGEQYF. For the CDR3, the DNA is TGCGCCAGCAGCCCAGGGGCCCGTGGCGAGCAGTACTTC. V is TRBV4-1 and J is TRBJ2-7; perhaps TRBD1 as D (6 bases). Trimming shortened V by 4 bases and J by 6 bases, and 13 bases separated the two germline ends. There are 13 residues in the CDR3. Germline V CDR1 and CDR2: MGHRA, YSYEKL.

The chain has TRBV28 and TRBJ2-5, with 7 bases fitting TRBD1. Trimming took 3 bases from V and 4 from J; bases not matched to a gene: 5. In germline, CDR1 is MDHEN, CDR2 SYDVKM. CDR3 length: 14 amino acids. DNA of the CDR3: TGTGCCAGCAGTTTGGGAACAGGGGCAGAGACCCAGTACTTC. Protein product: CASSLGTGAETQYF.

The chain carries TRBV5-4 and TRBJ2-5; TRBD2 is a possible D gene (5 bases). Germline CDR1 is SGHNT and CDR2 is YYREEE (reference sequence). CDR3 size: 15 residues. V shed 0 bases and J shed 5 bases, with 14 bases lying between them. CDR3 DNA sequence: TGTGCCAGCAGCTTGGCCCTAGCTGGTGGTGAGACCCAGTACTTC. This translates into CASSLALAGGETQYF. Using reference TRBV5-4 and TRBJ2-5 for the parts outside the CDR3, the full variable domain is ETGVTQSPTHLIKTRGQQVTLRCSSQSGHNTVSWYQQALGQGPQFIFQYYREEENGRGNFPPRFSGLQFPNYSSELNVNALELDDSALYLCASSLALAGGETQYFGPGTRLLVL.

This chain uses TRBV19 with TRBJ2-1, with 9 bases identical to TRBD2. The V and J ends lost 5 bases and 10 bases, in that order; junction bases with no gene match: 18. The CDR3 covers 17 residues. CDR1 and CDR2 from the germline V gene are LNHDA and SQIVND (reference sequence). The DNA of the CDR3 is TGTGCCAGTAGTTCCCCCAGGGGAGGCGGGGGGGTCTTCGAGCAGTTCTTC. Protein product: CASSSPRGGGGVFEQFF.

This chain joins TRBV13 and TRBJ1-1; D is unresolved. Per the germline V gene, CDR1 is PRHDT and CDR2 is FYEKMQ (reference sequence). Between the trimmed V and J ends, which lost 5 bases and 1 base, there was a span of 8 bases. The CDR3 loop spans 13 amino acids. CDR3 bases: TGTGCCAGCAGCATGACTAGGAACACTGAAGCTTTCTTT. Amino acids: CASSMTRNTEAFF.

This clone was seen a handful of times. The chain is built from TRBV25-1 and TRBJ2-3; no firm D call. The CDR3 is 12 amino acids. The germline gives CDR1 MGHDK, CDR2 SYGVNS. The V end was cut by 5 bases, the J end by 2 bases, with 5 bases between. CDR3 in DNA: TGTGCCAGCAGTACTGACACAGATACGCAGTATTTT. This sequence encodes CASSTDTDTQYF.

The chain combines TRBV19 with TRBJ2-1; 10 bases line up with TRBD2. The germline gives CDR1 LNHDA, CDR2 SQIVND (reference sequence). Germline trimming cut 3 bases from V and 6 bases from J; bases unmatched to any gene: 5. The CDR3 covers 15 residues. The CDR3 region is CASSISGGTFNEQFF. The CDR3 region has the DNA TGTGCCAGTAGTATTAGCGGGGGGACGTTCAATGAGCAGTTCTTC. Full variable domain (outside the CDR3, taken from reference TRBV19 and TRBJ2-1): DGGITQSPKYLFRKEGQNVTLSCEQNLNHDAMYWYRQDPGQGLRLIYYSQIVNDFQKGDIAEGYSVSREKKESFPLTVTSAQKNPTAFYLCASSISGGTFNEQFFGPGTRLTVL.

This clone came up a few times. The J gene is TRBJ2-6, the V gene TRBV7-3, with D possibly being TRBD2 (6 bases). CDR3 length equals 17 residues. V was shortened by 3 bases and J by 4 bases, with 16 bases between the two germline ends. CDR1 is SGHTA and CDR2 is FQGTGA in the germline V gene. Written as DNA, the CDR3 is TGTGCCAGCAGCTTGTTTGGGGGAGGTGCCGGGGCCAACGTCCTGACTTTC. Protein product: CASSLFGGGAGANVLTF.

This clone was detected once. The CDR3 DNA is TGTGCCAGCAGCCTAGCAGGGGATAGCTCCTACGAGCAGTACTTC. It codes for CASSLAGDSSYEQYF. This chain joins TRBV11-2 and TRBJ2-7, with D tentatively TRBD1 (6 bases). Germline values: CDR1 SGHAT, CDR2 FQNNGV. Between the trimmed V and J ends, which lost 5 bases and 0 bases, there was a span of 14 bases. The CDR3 consists of 15 residues.

The chain has TRBV19 and TRBJ1-1, with TRBD1 matching 7 bases. Germline loops: CDR1 LNHDA, CDR2 SQIVND (reference sequence). The CDR3 is 16 residues long. V shed 3 bases and J 2 bases; nucleotides not matched to a gene: 9. Written as DNA, the CDR3 is TGTGCCAGTAGTATCGGCGCAGGGGGTATCAACACTGAAGCTTTCTTT. This translates into CASSIGAGGINTEAFF.

The J gene is TRBJ1-2, the V gene TRBV5-1; TRBD1 matches 9 bases. The CDR3 totals 13 residues. The germline CDR1 and CDR2 sequences are SGHRS and YFSETQ. After removal of 4 bases from V and 6 bases from J, the junction contained 4 bases not matched to a gene. CDR3 coding DNA: TGCGCCAGCAGCCCACAGGGGGCGCATGGCTACACCTTC. This gives the protein CASSPQGAHGYTF.

The V gene is TRBV7-9, the J gene TRBJ2-7, with TRBD1 matching 7 bases. The CDR3 contains 14 residues. The V gene's germline CDR1 is SEHNR and CDR2 FQNEAQ (reference sequence). J lost 0 bases, V lost 4 bases, and 3 bases had no gene match. The CDR3 spells CASSSGTASYEQYF. In nucleotides, the CDR3 is TGTGCCAGCAGCTCCGGGACAGCCTCCTACGAGCAGTACTTC.

The chain couples TRBV10-3 to TRBJ2-3; D gene ambiguous. From germline, CDR1 is ENHRY and CDR2 SYGVKD. The CDR3 covers 11 residues. Trimming took 8 bases from V and 3 from J, leaving 6 bases between them. CDR3 in amino acids: CAIAATDTQYF. For the CDR3, the DNA is TGTGCCATCGCAGCGACAGATACGCAGTATTTT.

The chain carries TRBV7-3 and TRBJ2-6, with TRBD2 identical over 10 bases. The germline CDR1 and CDR2 sequences are SGHTA and FQGTGA. The CDR3 length is 18 residues. J gave up 4 bases and V 0 bases, and 6 bases lay outside the gene matches. The CDR3 spells CASSLTLAGEGGANVLTF. As DNA, the CDR3 is TGTGCCAGCAGCTTAACGCTAGCGGGAGAAGGCGGGGCCAACGTCCTGACTTTC.

The V call is TRBV30, the J call TRBJ1-5; the match to TRBD1 covers 7 bases. There are 17 residues in the CDR3. Germline V CDR1 and CDR2: GTSNPN, SVGIG (reference sequence). Trimming removed 3 bases from V and 4 bases from J; junction bases left unmatched: 15. CDR3 amino acids: CAWSPYHRGEGNQPQHF. The CDR3 DNA is TGTGCCTGGAGCCCATACCACAGGGGAGAAGGGAATCAGCCCCAGCATTTT.

The chain combines TRBV7-9 with TRBJ2-7; D is ambiguous. From germline, CDR1 is SEHNR and CDR2 FQNEAQ (reference sequence). V lost 2 bases and J lost 2, with 4 bases in between. The CDR3 has 12 amino acids. The CDR3 DNA sequence: TGTGCCAGCAGCTTACCAGCCTACGAGCAGTACTTC. Amino acid sequence: CASSLPAYEQYF.

This clone was seen only once. J is TRBJ1-1 and V is TRBV18, with 7 bases matching TRBD1. The V gene end was trimmed by 2 bases and the J gene end by 1 base; junction bases not matched to a gene: 19. The CDR3 runs 20 residues. CDR1 KGHSH and CDR2 LQKENI come from the germline V gene. In DNA, the CDR3 is TGTGCCAGCTCACCAATTCTCCCGGCACTGAATGAGGGGGCGAACACTGAAGCTTTCTTT. Encoded protein: CASSPILPALNEGANTEAFF.

This rearrangement joins TRBV7-2 to TRBJ2-3, with 13 positions matching TRBD2. J was trimmed by 6 bases and V by 4 bases; bases with no gene match: 1. Germline CDR1 reads SGHTA; CDR2 reads FQGNSA. There are 14 residues in the CDR3. CDR3 sequence: CASSWGLAGDTQYF. The CDR3, as DNA: TGTGCCAGCAGCTGGGGACTAGCGGGGGATACGCAGTATTTT.

This chain joins TRBV27 and TRBJ2-7; TRBD1 aligns across 8 bases. In germline, CDR1 is MNHEY, CDR2 SMNVEV (reference sequence). V lost 5 bases and J lost 5; bases outside the gene matches: 11. This CDR3 has 15 residues. The CDR3 DNA follows: TGTGCCAGCAGTCCCCCAGTCAGGGGGCTAAACGAGCAGTACTTC. This sequence encodes CASSPPVRGLNEQYF.

CDR3: CASSVDQQYTDTQYF. The DNA of the CDR3 is TGTGCCAGCAGCGTAGATCAACAGTACACAGATACGCAGTATTTT. The chain has TRBV9 and TRBJ2-3; D unclear. Trimming removed 0 bases from V and 2 bases from J, with 10 bases in between. This CDR3 has 15 residues. The germline CDR1 and CDR2 sequences are SGDLS and YYNGEE.

The rearrangement links TRBV5-4 to TRBJ1-5; D remains unclear. Germline lookup yields CDR1 SGHNT and CDR2 YYREEE (reference sequence). The V and J ends lost 1 base and 0 bases respectively, with 8 bases between them. The CDR3 runs to 15 residues. CDR3 coding DNA: TGTGCCAGCAGCTTGTGGGGAGGTAGCAATCAGCCCCAGCATTTT. It translates to CASSLWGGSNQPQHF. Complete variable domain (other parts from reference TRBV5-4 and TRBJ1-5): ETGVTQSPTHLIKTRGQQVTLRCSSQSGHNTVSWYQQALGQGPQFIFQYYREEENGRGNFPPRFSGLQFPNYSSELNVNALELDDSALYLCASSLWGGSNQPQHFGDGTRLSIL.

The chain has TRBV19 and TRBJ1-4; D possibly corresponds to TRBD1 (5 bases). Germline CDR1 is LNHDA and CDR2 is SQIVND (reference sequence). This CDR3 is built from 15 residues. The V end was cut by 3 bases, the J end by 8 bases, with 16 bases between. The CDR3 sequence is CASSIDQGAGEKLFF. DNA for the CDR3: TGTGCCAGTAGTATCGACCAGGGTGCAGGGGAAAAACTGTTTTTT.